The source of this TCR beta chain is a study of T-cell memory formation after mild COVID-19. TCRdb passed the 5' RACE reads through MiXCR, listing each CDR3 protein once. The sample has roughly 300,000 distinct CDR3 sequences, around 15% seen once. The CDR3 covers 14 residues. V lost 5 bases to trimming and J lost 1 base, with 11 bases between them. Germline V gives CDR1 SGHVS, CDR2 FQNEAQ. This sequence joins TRBV7-8 and TRBJ1-1; D gene ambiguous. This TCR derives from a man aged 18 to 30 who had mild COVID-19 (a few samples of this study predate the infection). Cell type and time point are not known. Specimen: PBMCs or a T cell subset sorted from them (not recorded which). The CDR3 loop reads CASSPRIQNTEAFF. The CDR3 region has the DNA TGTGCCAGCAGCCCAAGAATCCAGAACACTGAAGCTTTCTTT. The full variable domain, completed using reference TRBV7-8 and TRBJ1-1, is GAGVSQSPRYKVAKRGQDVALRCDPISGHVSLFWYQQALGQGPEFLTYFQNEAQLDKSGLPSDRFFAERPEGSVSTLKIQRTQQEDSAVYLCASSPRIQNTEAFFGQGTRLTVV.